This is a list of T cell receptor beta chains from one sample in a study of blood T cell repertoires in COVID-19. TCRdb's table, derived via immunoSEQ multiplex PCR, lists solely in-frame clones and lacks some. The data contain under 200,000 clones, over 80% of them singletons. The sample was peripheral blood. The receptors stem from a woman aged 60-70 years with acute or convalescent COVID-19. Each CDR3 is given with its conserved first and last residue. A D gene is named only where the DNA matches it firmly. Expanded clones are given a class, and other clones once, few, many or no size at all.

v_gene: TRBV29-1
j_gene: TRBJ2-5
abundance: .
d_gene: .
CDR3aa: CSVDRDQETQYF
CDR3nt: TGCAGCGTTGACCGAGATCAAGAGACCCAGTACTTC

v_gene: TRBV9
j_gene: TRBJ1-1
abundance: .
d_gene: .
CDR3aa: CASSVGQGRTEAFF
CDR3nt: TGTGCCAGCAGCGTAGGGCAGGGTAGAACTGAAGCTTTCTTT

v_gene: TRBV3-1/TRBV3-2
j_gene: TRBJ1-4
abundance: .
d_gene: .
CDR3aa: CASSLWSLDEKLFF
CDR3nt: TGTGCCAGCAGTCTATGGAGCCTGGATGAAAAACTGTTTTTT

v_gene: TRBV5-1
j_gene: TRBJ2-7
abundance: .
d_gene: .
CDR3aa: CASSLDGAVYEQYF
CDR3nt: TGCGCCAGCAGCTTGGATGGGGCGGTCTACGAGCAGTACTTC

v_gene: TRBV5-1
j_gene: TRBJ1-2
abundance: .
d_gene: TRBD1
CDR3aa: CASSLGGTVSNYGYTF
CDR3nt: TGCGCCAGCAGCTTGGGGGGGACAGTATCTAACTATGGCTACACCTTC

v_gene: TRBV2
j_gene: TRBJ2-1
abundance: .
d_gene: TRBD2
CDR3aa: CASSESGLAGINEQFF
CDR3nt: TGTGCCAGCAGTGAATCTGGGCTAGCGGGAATCAATGAGCAGTTCTTC

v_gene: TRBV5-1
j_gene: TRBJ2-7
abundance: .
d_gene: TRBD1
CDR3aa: CASSLTGQGTYEQYF
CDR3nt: TGCGCCAGCAGCTTAACCGGACAGGGAACCTACGAGCAGTACTTC

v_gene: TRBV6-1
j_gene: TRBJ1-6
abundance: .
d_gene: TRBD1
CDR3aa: CASSEPGTGFSPLHF
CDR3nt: TGTGCCAGCAGTGAACCCGGGACAGGTTTCTCACCCCTCCACTTT

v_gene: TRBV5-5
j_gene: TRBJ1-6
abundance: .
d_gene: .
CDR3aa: CASSLGTETSPLHF
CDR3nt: TGTGCCAGCAGCTTGGGGACAGAAACATCACCCCTCCACTTT

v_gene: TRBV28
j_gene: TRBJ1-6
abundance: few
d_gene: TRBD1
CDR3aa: CASSHRDRNNSPLHF
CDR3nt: TGTGCCAGCAGCCATCGGGACAGGAACAATTCACCCCTCCACTTT

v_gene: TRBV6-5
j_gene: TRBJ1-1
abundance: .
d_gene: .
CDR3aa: CASSYSGGSNTEAFF
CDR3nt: TGTGCCAGCAGTTACTCCGGGGGGTCGAACACTGAAGCTTTCTTT

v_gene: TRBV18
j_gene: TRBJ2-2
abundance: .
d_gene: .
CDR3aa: CASSRMESNTGELFF
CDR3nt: TGTGCCAGCTCACGGATGGAGTCGAACACCGGGGAGCTGTTTTTT

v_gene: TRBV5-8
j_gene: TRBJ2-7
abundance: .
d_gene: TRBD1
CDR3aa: CASFRDSYEQYF
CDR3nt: TGTGCCAGCTTCCGGGACAGCTACGAGCAGTACTTC

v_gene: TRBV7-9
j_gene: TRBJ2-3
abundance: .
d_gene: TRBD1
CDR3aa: CASSGARGLEDTQYF
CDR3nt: TGTGCCAGCAGCGGGGCTAGGGGGCTGGAAGATACGCAGTATTTT

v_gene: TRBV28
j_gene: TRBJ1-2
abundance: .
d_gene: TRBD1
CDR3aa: CASSPGQGNYGYTF
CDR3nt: TGTGCCAGCAGCCCGGGACAGGGTAACTATGGCTACACCTTC

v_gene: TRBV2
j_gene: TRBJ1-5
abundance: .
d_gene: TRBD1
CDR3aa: CASSGQGSSQPQHF
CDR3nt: TGTGCCAGCAGTGGACAGGGATCGAGTCAGCCCCAGCATTTT

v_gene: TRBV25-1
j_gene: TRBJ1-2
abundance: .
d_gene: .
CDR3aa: CASSQPVHPYGYTF
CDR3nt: TGTGCCAGCAGTCAACCGGTTCACCCCTATGGCTACACCTTC

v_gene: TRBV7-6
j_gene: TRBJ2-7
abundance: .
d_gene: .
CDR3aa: CASSLALGSEQYF
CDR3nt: TGTGCCAGCAGCTTAGCGCTCGGGAGCGAGCAGTACTTC

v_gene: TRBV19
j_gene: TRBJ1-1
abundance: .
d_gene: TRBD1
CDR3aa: CASSSQAGGSQAFF
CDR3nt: TGTGCCAGTAGTTCGCAGGCAGGGGGCTCCCAAGCTTTCTTT

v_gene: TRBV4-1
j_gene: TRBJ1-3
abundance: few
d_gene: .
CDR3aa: CASSRFGGFGNTIYF
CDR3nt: TGCGCCAGCAGCCGTTTTGGGGGGTTCGGAAACACCATATATTTT

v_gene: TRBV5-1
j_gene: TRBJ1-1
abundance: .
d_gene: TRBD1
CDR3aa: CASSSSGTANTEAFF
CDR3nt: TGCGCCAGCAGCTCGTCCGGGACAGCCAACACTGAAGCTTTCTTT

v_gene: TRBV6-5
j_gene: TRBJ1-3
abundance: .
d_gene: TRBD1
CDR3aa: CASRTGYSGNTIYF
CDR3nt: TGTGCCAGCAGGACAGGGTACTCTGGAAACACCATATATTTT

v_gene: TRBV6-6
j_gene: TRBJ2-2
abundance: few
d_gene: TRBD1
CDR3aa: CASSYSGDRATGELFF
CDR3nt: TGTGCCAGCAGTTACTCGGGGGACAGGGCAACCGGGGAGCTGTTTTTT

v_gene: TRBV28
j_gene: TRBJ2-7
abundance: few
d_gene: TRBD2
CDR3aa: CASSLPAGVYEQYF
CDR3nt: TGTGCCAGCAGTTTACCTGCGGGGGTATACGAGCAGTACTTC

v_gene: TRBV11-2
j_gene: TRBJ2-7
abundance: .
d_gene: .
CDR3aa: CASSFLGLEQYF
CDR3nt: TGTGCCAGCAGCTTTTTGGGGCTCGAGCAGTACTTC

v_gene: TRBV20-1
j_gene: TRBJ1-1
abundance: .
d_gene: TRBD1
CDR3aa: CSASSQGGPEAFF
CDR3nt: TGCAGTGCTAGTTCACAGGGGGGGCCTGAAGCTTTCTTT

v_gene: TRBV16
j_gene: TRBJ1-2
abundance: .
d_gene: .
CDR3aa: CASSQSGYGYTF
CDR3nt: TGTGCCAGCAGCCAGTCAGGGTATGGCTACACCTTC

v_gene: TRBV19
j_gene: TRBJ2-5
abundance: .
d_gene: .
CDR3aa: CATSTGRQETQYF
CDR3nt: TGTGCCACATCAACAGGGAGACAAGAGACCCAGTACTTC

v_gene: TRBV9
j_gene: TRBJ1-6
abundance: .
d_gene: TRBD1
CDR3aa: CASTSHTGVVNSPLHF
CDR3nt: TGTGCCAGCACCAGCCACACAGGGGTGGTTAATTCACCCCTCCACTTT

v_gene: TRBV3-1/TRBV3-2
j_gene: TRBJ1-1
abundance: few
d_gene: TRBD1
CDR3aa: CASSWGQGYAFF
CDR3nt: TGTGCCAGCAGTTGGGGACAGGGTTATGCTTTCTTT

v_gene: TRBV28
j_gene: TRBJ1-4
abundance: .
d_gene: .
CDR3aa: CASSSTGATNEKLFF
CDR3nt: TGTGCCAGCAGTTCCACAGGCGCAACTAATGAAAAACTGTTTTTT

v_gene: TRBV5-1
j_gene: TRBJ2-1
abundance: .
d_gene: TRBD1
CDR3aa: CASSTQWRTGANEQFF
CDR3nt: TGCGCCAGCAGCACCCAATGGCGGACAGGGGCCAATGAGCAGTTCTTC

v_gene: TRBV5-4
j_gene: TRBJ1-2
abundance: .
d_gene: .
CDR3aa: CASSLRQTYGYTF
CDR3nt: TGTGCCAGCAGCTTAAGACAAACCTATGGCTACACCTTC

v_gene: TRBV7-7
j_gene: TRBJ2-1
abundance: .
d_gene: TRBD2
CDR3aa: CASSSVSGGAGGEQFF
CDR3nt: TGTGCTAGCAGCTCAGTTAGCGGGGGGGCTGGAGGTGAGCAGTTCTTC

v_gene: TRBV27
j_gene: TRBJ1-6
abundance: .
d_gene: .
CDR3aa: CASSLSGAWGSPLHF
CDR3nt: TGTGCCAGCAGTTTATCGGGGGCCTGGGGTTCACCCCTCCACTTT

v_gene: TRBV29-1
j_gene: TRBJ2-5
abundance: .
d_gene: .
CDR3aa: CSVLIQETQYF
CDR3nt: TGCAGCGTTTTAATCCAAGAGACCCAGTACTTC

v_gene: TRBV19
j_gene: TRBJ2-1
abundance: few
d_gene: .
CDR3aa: CASSTSGVRQFF
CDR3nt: TGTGCCAGTAGTACCTCAGGGGTTCGGCAGTTCTTC

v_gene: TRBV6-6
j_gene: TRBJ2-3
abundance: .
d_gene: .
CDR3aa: CASQNGQLLTDTQYF
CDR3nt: TGTGCCAGCCAAAACGGACAGCTTCTCACAGATACGCAGTATTTT

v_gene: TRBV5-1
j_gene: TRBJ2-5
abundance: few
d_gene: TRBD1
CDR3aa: CASSATGGTQETQYF
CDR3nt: TGCGCCAGCAGCGCGACAGGGGGCACCCAAGAGACCCAGTACTTC

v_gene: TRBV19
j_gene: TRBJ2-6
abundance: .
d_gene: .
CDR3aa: CASEEYGANVLTF
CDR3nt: TGTGCCAGTGAGGAGTATGGGGCCAACGTCCTGACTTTC

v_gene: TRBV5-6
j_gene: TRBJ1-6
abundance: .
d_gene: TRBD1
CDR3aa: CASYETGSFNSPLHF
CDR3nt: TGTGCCAGCTACGAGACAGGGTCGTTTAATTCACCCCTCCACTTT

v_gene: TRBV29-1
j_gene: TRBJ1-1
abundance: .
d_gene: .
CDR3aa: CSVGQGNGNTEAFF
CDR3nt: TGCAGCGTTGGGCAGGGAAACGGCAACACTGAAGCTTTCTTT

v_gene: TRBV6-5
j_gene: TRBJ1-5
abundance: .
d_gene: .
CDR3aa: CASSYSWAQPQHF
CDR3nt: TGTGCCAGCAGTTACTCTTGGGCCCAGCCCCAGCATTTT

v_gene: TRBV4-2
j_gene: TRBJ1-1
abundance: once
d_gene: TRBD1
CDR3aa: CASSQEGDRGVGEAFF
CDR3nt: TGTGCCAGCAGCCAAGAGGGGGACAGGGGAGTTGGTGAAGCTTTCTTT

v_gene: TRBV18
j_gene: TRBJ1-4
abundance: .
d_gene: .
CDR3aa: CASSPGTGGEKLFF
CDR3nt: TGTGCCAGCTCACCAGGAACGGGAGGTGAAAAACTGTTTTTT

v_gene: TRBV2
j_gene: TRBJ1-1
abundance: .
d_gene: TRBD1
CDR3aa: CASPDRGTEAFF
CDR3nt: TGTGCCAGCCCTGACAGGGGTACTGAAGCTTTCTTT

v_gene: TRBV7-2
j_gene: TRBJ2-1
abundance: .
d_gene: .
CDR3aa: CASSKQGGLDYNEQFF
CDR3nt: TGTGCCAGCAGCAAGCAGGGGGGACTCGACTACAATGAGCAGTTCTTC

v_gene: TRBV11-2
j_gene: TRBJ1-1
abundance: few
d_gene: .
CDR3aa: CASSPQDTYEAFF
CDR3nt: TGTGCCAGCAGTCCACAGGATACCTATGAAGCTTTCTTT

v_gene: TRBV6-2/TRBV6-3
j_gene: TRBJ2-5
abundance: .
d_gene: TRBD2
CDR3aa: CASSYGRGIKFVETQYF
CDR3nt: TGTGCCAGCAGTTACGGGAGGGGCATCAAGTTCGTAGAGACCCAGTACTTC

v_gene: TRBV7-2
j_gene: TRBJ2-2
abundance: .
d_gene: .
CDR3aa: CASSPSRTGELFF
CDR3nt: TGTGCCAGCAGCCCCTCCAGGACCGGGGAGCTGTTTTTT

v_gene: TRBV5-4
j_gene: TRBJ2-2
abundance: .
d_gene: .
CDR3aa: CASSLEGRSSNTGELFF
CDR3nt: TGTGCCAGCAGCTTGGAGGGGCGCAGTTCGAACACCGGGGAGCTGTTTTTT

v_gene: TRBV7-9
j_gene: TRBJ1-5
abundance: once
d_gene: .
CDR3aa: CASSFSGSNQPQHF
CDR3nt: TGTGCCAGCAGCTTTTCGGGAAGCAATCAGCCCCAGCATTTT

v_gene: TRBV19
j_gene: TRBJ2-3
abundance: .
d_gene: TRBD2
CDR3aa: CASSRRLAGLPDTQYF
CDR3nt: TGTGCCAGTAGCAGAAGACTAGCGGGGCTCCCAGATACGCAGTATTTT

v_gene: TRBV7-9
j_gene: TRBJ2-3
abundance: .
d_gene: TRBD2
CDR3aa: CASSLGTSGGQGDTQYF
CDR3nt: TGTGCCAGCAGCTTGGGGACTAGCGGGGGACAGGGAGATACGCAGTATTTT

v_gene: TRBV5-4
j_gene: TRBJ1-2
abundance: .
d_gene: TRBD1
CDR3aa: CASSKGQGESYGYTF
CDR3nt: TGTGCCAGCAGCAAGGGACAGGGAGAGAGTTATGGCTACACCTTC